This passage covers 12 T cell receptor beta chains from one sample sequenced in a study of response to subunit inactivated influenza vaccine. In TCRdb, the RT-PCR reads were re-called with MiXCR into one record per CDR3 protein. The table records fewer than 600,000 distinct CDR3 sequences, around 7.7% of them present only once. The source was PBMCs from blood, collected roughly 24 months after vaccination. These receptors were collected from a man aged 45 to 75 who received an inactivated influenza vaccine.

The chain has TRBV9 and TRBJ2-3; D gene unclear. CDR3 length: 17 amino acids. Germline CDR1 is SGDLS and CDR2 is YYNGEE. Trimming took off 4 bases at V and 5 bases at J, with 23 bases between the two ends. CDR3 protein: CASSPDLTGVDEDTQYF. The CDR3 nucleotides read TGTGCCAGCAGCCCCGACCTGACTGGGGTTGATGAAGATACGCAGTATTTT.

This clonotype was seen only a few times. The CDR3 DNA reads as TGTGCCAGCAGCTCCCGAAGGGACCTCACTGAAGCTTTCTTT. Protein: CASSSRRDLTEAFF. The chain combines TRBV5-6 with TRBJ1-1, with D perhaps TRBD1 (5 bases). The CDR3 extends over 14 amino acids. The V and J ends lost 3 bases and 4 bases respectively, with 13 bases between them. Germline V gene lookup returns CDR1 SGHDT and CDR2 YYEEEE.

The table lists this clonotype with a few counts. This chain links TRBV12-3 or TRBV12-4 with TRBJ2-2; TRBD2 matches at 9 bases. The CDR3 sequence is 21 residues long. Germline trimming cut 4 bases from V and 1 base from J; bases unmatched to any gene: 19. Written as DNA, the CDR3 is TGTGCCAGCAGTTGGGGCTCCTCCGGACTAGCGAGAAACTTGAACACCGGGGAGCTGTTTTTT. Translating gives CASSWGSSGLARNLNTGELFF.

This chain connects TRBV6-1 to TRBJ2-1; 11 positions match TRBD2. This CDR3 spans 15 amino acids. Germline loops: CDR1 MNHNS, CDR2 SASEGT. The trim removed 6 bases at V and 4 bases at J, leaving 5 bases unmatched. The CDR3 sequence is CASRQRLAGYNEQFF. The CDR3 nucleotides read TGTGCCAGCAGGCAAAGACTAGCGGGGTACAATGAGCAGTTCTTC.

This clonotype was seen a few times. The chain uses TRBV9 and TRBJ2-2; D possibly corresponds to TRBD2 (6 bases). The CDR3 spans 16 residues. CDR1 and CDR2 (germline): SGDLS, YYNGEE. V lost 4 bases and J lost 2, with 15 bases in between. DNA of the CDR3: TGTGCCAGCAGCCCCCGTGGGCGGGACAACACCGGGGAGCTGTTTTTT. Its translation: CASSPRGRDNTGELFF.

V gene TRBV14 combines with J gene TRBJ2-7, with no clear D. The CDR3 loop spans 13 amino acids. V was trimmed by 1 base and J by 4 bases, leaving 8 bases between them. Looked up from germline, CDR1 is SGHDN and CDR2 is FVKESK. Written as DNA, the CDR3 is TGTGCCAGCAGCCAAGTCTCGAGATACGAGCAGTACTTC. Its protein product is CASSQVSRYEQYF.

V and J are TRBV20-1 and TRBJ2-2; a weak D match, TRBD1 (6 bases). This CDR3 comprises 16 residues. Trimming took 0 bases from V and 3 from J, leaving 14 bases between them. Germline CDR1 and CDR2: DFQATT and SNEGSKA (reference sequence). CDR3: CSAREGPGQYTGELFF. The CDR3 DNA reads TGCAGTGCTAGAGAGGGCCCCGGACAGTACACCGGGGAGCTGTTTTTT.

The genes are TRBV10-3 and TRBJ2-7, with D maybe TRBD2 (6 bases). This CDR3 contains 13 residues. In germline, CDR1 is ENHRY, CDR2 SYGVKD. Trimming took 4 bases from V and 4 from J, leaving 11 bases between them. The CDR3, as DNA: TGTGCCATCAGTGGGGGGGTAGAATACGAGCAGTACTTC. Translating gives CAISGGVEYEQYF.

This clonotype was observed a handful of times. Written as DNA, the CDR3 is TGTGCCAGCAGCCAAGGGCCGTTTGATACGCAGTATTTT. Protein product: CASSQGPFDTQYF. The chain joins TRBV7-2 to TRBJ2-3; D call uncertain. The CDR3 runs 13 residues. Trimming shortened V by 5 bases and J by 6 bases, and 12 bases separated the two germline ends. Germline V gene sequence: CDR1 SGHTA, CDR2 FQGNSA. Filled out from reference TRBV7-2 and TRBJ2-3, the complete variable domain reads GAGVSQSPSNKVTEKGKDVELRCDPISGHTALYWYRQSLGQGLEFLIYFQGNSAPDKSGLPSDRFSAERTGGSVSTLTIQRTQQEDSAVYLCASSQGPFDTQYFGPGTRLTVL.

This clonotype was seen a handful of times. V is TRBV6-1 and J is TRBJ1-2; D may be TRBD1 (5 bases). The CDR3 is made up of 14 amino acids. The germline V gene encodes CDR1 MNHNS and CDR2 SASEGT. V was trimmed by 0 bases and J by 6 bases, leaving 11 bases between them. The CDR3 sequence: CASSEARAYDGYTF. CDR3 nucleotides: TGTGCCAGCAGTGAAGCCAGGGCCTACGATGGCTACACCTTC.

In its sample, this clonotype was seen a few times. The genes are TRBV20-1 and TRBJ1-1; D is uncertain. Trimming removed 3 bases at V and 4 bases at J, with 15 bases between. Germline CDR1 DFQATT, CDR2 SNEGSKA (reference sequence). This CDR3 has 14 residues. The CDR3 sequence: CSARAGVGSTEAFF. As DNA, the CDR3 is TGCAGTGCTAGGGCCGGCGTGGGGTCCACTGAAGCTTTCTTT.

This clonotype was seen many times. J is TRBJ2-7 and V is TRBV10-3; D unresolved. This CDR3 spans 12 amino acids. The germline CDR1 and CDR2 sequences are ENHRY and SYGVKD. Trimming left V 8 bases short and J 0 bases short, with 8 bases between. CDR3 sequence: CAISDDSYEQYF. DNA for the CDR3: TGTGCCATCTCTGACGACTCCTACGAGCAGTACTTC.